The 23 T cell receptor beta chains reported below all come from one sample, sequenced in a study of regulatory T cells in long-lasting Graves disease. Building of the TCR beta libraries involved iRepertoire HTBI primers and Arm-PCR of CDR3 regions. One entry per CDR3 protein, called by TCRdb with MiXCR from the multiplex PCR reads. Of about 620,000 distinct CDR3 sequences in the sample, roughly 16% were seen once. Regarding time point: newly diagnosed GD, antithyroid drugs for less than 3 months. Extracted RNA from PBMCs served as the source of the TCR library. The same data also went into a second study, on T cells in Graves' hyperthyroidism and ophthalmopathy.

This specimen was peripheral blood mononuclear cells (PBMCs), taken at new diagnosis, from a patient treated with antithyroid drugs. The receptor set was obtained from a woman aged 25-40 years with Graves disease.

The V and J genes are TRBV5-5 and TRBJ2-7; the match to TRBD1 covers 7 bases. Germline CDR1 and CDR2: SGHKS and YYEKEE (reference sequence). The CDR3 runs 11 residues. Trimming cost V 3 bases and J 7 bases; bases outside gene matches: 1. The CDR3 nucleotides are TGTGCCAGCAGCTCGGACAGGGAGCAGTACTTC. Its translation: CASSSDREQYF.

This clonotype was found a few times. The chain joins TRBV3-1 to TRBJ1-2; D is unresolved. Germline CDR1 is LGHDT and CDR2 is YNNKEL (reference sequence). The CDR3 is 13 amino acids. Trimming pared 4 bases from V and 1 base from J, leaving 7 bases between. Written as DNA, the CDR3 is TGTGCCAGCAGCCGCAACGATAACTATGGCTACACCTTC. Translating gives CASSRNDNYGYTF.

This clonotype was recorded a few times. The genes are TRBV5-1 and TRBJ1-2; a possible D gene is TRBD1 (6 bases). With 0 bases removed from V and 5 bases from J, the gap between germline ends came to 14 bases. The length of the CDR3 is 15 residues. Germline CDR1 and CDR2: SGHRS and YFSETQ. Here the CDR3 DNA reads TGCGCCAGCAGCTTGGAAGCGGACAGCGGGTATGGCTACACCTTC. This codes for CASSLEADSGYGYTF.

This clonotype was picked up many times. This chain connects TRBV18 to TRBJ1-1; 11 bases align to TRBD1. Germline CDR1 is KGHSH and CDR2 is LQKENI. The ends lost 3 bases at V and 10 bases at J; junction bases unmatched: 4. The CDR3 extends over 13 amino acids. The CDR3: CASSPGQGVGAFF. CDR3 coding DNA: TGTGCCAGCTCACCGGGACAGGGGGTCGGAGCTTTCTTT.

The CDR3: CASSPRTPGSYNEQFF. The CDR3 DNA follows: TGTGCCAGCTCACCACGTACACCGGGAAGCTACAATGAGCAGTTCTTC. V and J are TRBV18 and TRBJ2-1, with D perhaps TRBD2 (5 bases). Germline CDR1 and CDR2: KGHSH and LQKENI. The CDR3 has 16 amino acids. With 1 base removed from V and 3 bases from J, the gap between germline ends came to 13 bases.

This clonotype was counted between two and nine times. As the CDR3 is not closed by the conserved phenylalanine or tryptophan, this likely results from a read error. This chain connects TRBV30 to TRBJ2-5; D may be TRBD1 or TRBD2 (6 bases each). CDR1 and CDR2 (germline): GTSNPN, SVGIG (reference sequence). Trimming left V 3 bases short and J 3 bases short, with 17 bases between. This CDR3 has 15 amino acids. The DNA for the CDR3 is TGTGCCTGGAGGGGATGGGGCGGGGACAAAGAGACCCAGTACTTG. It specifies CAWRGWGGDKETQYL.

In this sample, this clonotype turned up many times. The J gene is TRBJ1-5, the V gene TRBV7-2; D may be TRBD1 (6 bases). Germline values: CDR1 SGHTA, CDR2 FQGNSA. This CDR3 contains 14 residues. Trimming cost V 8 bases and J 6 bases, with 17 bases left between them. In DNA, the CDR3 is TGTGCCAGCTCAAGCAGGGGAGGTGGTCAGCCCCAGCATTTT. It translates to CASSSRGGGQPQHF.

In this sample, this clonotype turned up a few times. This rearrangement joins TRBV20-1 to TRBJ1-6; D gene unclear. Germline V lookup: CDR1 DFQATT, CDR2 SNEGSKA (reference sequence). The CDR3 sequence is 14 residues long. Between the trimmed V and J ends, which lost 0 bases and 10 bases, there was a span of 13 bases. CDR3 nucleotide sequence: TGCAGTGCTAGAGACAGTGGGGTTGTCTCACCCCTCCACTTT. Its translation: CSARDSGVVSPLHF.

This clonotype was detected only once. An end of the junction differs from the germline gene, which may be a read error. The chain carries TRBV28 and TRBJ1-4; possibly TRBD1 for D (5 bases). Germline V lookup: CDR1 MDHEN, CDR2 SYDVKM. This CDR3 is built from 16 residues. This CDR3 is CASSSGGTATNEKLVF. Written as DNA, the CDR3 is TGTGCCAGCAGTTCCGGGGGGACCGCAACTAATGAAAAACTGGTTTTT. Together with reference TRBV28 and TRBJ1-4, the CDR3 gives the full variable domain: DVKVTQSSRYLVKRTGEKVFLECVQDMDHENMFWYRQDPGLGLRLIYFSYDVKMKEKGDIPEGYSVSREKKERFSLILESASTNQTSMYLCASSSGGTATNEKLVFGSGTQLSVL.

The V gene is TRBV27, the J gene TRBJ2-7; 8 positions agree with TRBD2. The CDR3 has 16 residues. V shed 7 bases and J 0 bases; nucleotides not matched to a gene: 11. Germline values: CDR1 MNHEY, CDR2 SMNVEV (reference sequence). The CDR3 loop reads CASKGVASGSSYEQYF. CDR3 DNA sequence: TGTGCCAGCAAGGGGGTCGCTAGCGGGTCCTCCTACGAGCAGTACTTC.

V and J are TRBV18 and TRBJ1-5; TRBD1 matches at 7 bases. Germline V CDR1 and CDR2: KGHSH, LQKENI. Germline trimming cut 5 bases from V and 0 bases from J; bases unmatched to any gene: 16. The CDR3 covers 19 residues. The CDR3 region is CASSSIVQGLSYSNQPQHF. The CDR3 bases are TGTGCCAGCTCATCGATCGTACAGGGGCTCAGCTATAGCAATCAGCCCCAGCATTTT.

In this sample, this clonotype turned up many times. The chain links TRBV27 to TRBJ1-2, with D tentatively TRBD1 (6 bases). V shed 4 bases and J shed 0 bases, with 15 bases lying between them. Germline values: CDR1 MNHEY, CDR2 SMNVEV (reference sequence). The CDR3 length is 16 residues. The CDR3 DNA sequence: TGTGCCAGCAGTTCACGGGACACTCCAGCTAACTATGGCTACACCTTC. Amino acid sequence: CASSSRDTPANYGYTF.

This clonotype was observed at least ten times. This rearrangement joins TRBV7-9 to TRBJ2-7, with 14 nucleotides matching TRBD2. Trimming took 5 bases from V and 2 from J; bases not matched to a gene: 5. The CDR3 has 16 residues. Germline V gives CDR1 SEHNR, CDR2 FQNEAQ (reference sequence). In nucleotides, the CDR3 is TGTGCCAGCAGCCCCGGGACTAGCGGGAGCACCTACGAGCAGTACTTC. It encodes CASSPGTSGSTYEQYF.

The rearrangement joins TRBV11-2 to TRBJ2-5; a weak D match, TRBD2 (5 bases). The germline V and J ends were trimmed by 3 bases and 5 bases, with 16 bases remaining between them. CDR1 SGHAT and CDR2 FQNNGV come from the germline V gene. This CDR3 is 15 amino acids long. The CDR3 coding sequence is TGTGCCAGCAGCTTGTGGGAGAAATTACGGGAGACCCAGTACTTC. This sequence encodes CASSLWEKLRETQYF. Combining the CDR3 with reference TRBV11-2 and TRBJ2-5 gives the whole variable domain EAGVAQSPRYKIIEKRQSVAFWCNPISGHATLYWYQQILGQGPKLLIQFQNNGVVDDSQLPKDRFSAERLKGVDSTLKIQPAKLEDSAVYLCASSLWEKLRETQYFGPGTRLLVL.

This clonotype was seen a few times. This sequence joins TRBV20-1 and TRBJ2-1, with TRBD2 matching over 9 bases. This CDR3 contains 14 residues. The germline gives CDR1 DFQATT, CDR2 SNEGSKA (reference sequence). Losses at the gene ends were 6 bases for V and 7 bases for J; bases not matched to a gene: 10. The CDR3 loop is CSATDASGNNEQFF. DNA for the CDR3: TGCAGTGCCACCGATGCTAGCGGGAATAATGAGCAGTTCTTC.

Of note for this clonotype: A far larger clone differs by one base, so this is likely a read error. The chain uses TRBV13 and TRBJ1-1; the D is unclear. V gave up 6 bases and J gave up 2 bases, with 16 bases separating them. The CDR3 length is 15 residues. Looked up from germline, CDR1 is PRHDT and CDR2 is FYEKMQ (reference sequence). The CDR3 coding sequence is TGTGCCAGCAGTTTGATCGACCCCATAAACACTGAAGCTTTCTTT. It is translated as CASSLIDPINTEAFF. Complete variable domain (other parts from reference TRBV13 and TRBJ1-1): AAGVIQSPRHLIKEKRETATLKCYPIPRHDTVYWYQQGPGQDPQFLISFYEKMQSDKGSIPDRFSAQQFSDYHSELNMSSLELGDSALYFCASSLIDPINTEAFFGQGTRLTVV.

This clonotype was seen at least ten times. The chain carries TRBV28 and TRBJ2-3; D gene ambiguous. The CDR3 sequence is 13 residues long. The ends were cut back, 10 bases at V and 5 bases at J, with 16 bases in the middle. Germline CDR1 MDHEN, CDR2 SYDVKM. Written as DNA, the CDR3 is TGTGCCATTTTACAGTCTACCATAGATACGCAGTATTTT. Translated: CAILQSTIDTQYF.

This sequence joins TRBV4-1 and TRBJ2-6, with D possibly being TRBD1 (6 bases). This CDR3 region has 18 residues. Trimming stripped 0 bases from V and 0 bases from J, with 12 bases between. From germline, CDR1 is MGHRA and CDR2 YSYEKL. In DNA, the CDR3 is TGCGCCAGCAGCCAAGACAGGGGAGTGAGCTCTGGGGCCAACGTCCTGACTTTC. Translated: CASSQDRGVSSGANVLTF.

On this clonotype: Possible read error: a much larger clone is one base away. The chain is built from TRBV5-1 and TRBJ1-1; no reliable D call. This CDR3 contains 15 residues. Germline lookup yields CDR1 SGHRS and CDR2 YFSETQ. The CDR3 nucleotides are TGCACCAGCAGCTGGCTCTTTACAACGGCGGGTGAAGCTTTCTTT. It translates to CTSSWLFTTAGEAFF.

The gene calls are TRBV2 and TRBJ2-1; 7 bases map to TRBD2. The CDR3 has 14 residues. The trim removed 6 bases at V and 13 bases at J, leaving 15 bases unmatched. CDR1 and CDR2 from the germline V gene are SNHLY and FYNNEI. CDR3 sequence reads: CASRTGGSSFGQFF. The CDR3 DNA is TGTGCCAGCAGGACGGGCGGGAGCAGCTTTGGACAGTTCTTC.

This clonotype was detected a few times. CDR3 sequence: CSARGVLNEQYF. For the CDR3, the DNA is TGCAGTGCTAGAGGAGTTCTGAACGAGCAGTACTTC. The gene calls are TRBV20-1 and TRBJ2-7; D not resolved. The CDR3 is 12 residues long. Germline CDR1 and CDR2: DFQATT and SNEGSKA (reference sequence). V was pared by 1 base and J by 5 bases, with 9 bases between.

This clonotype has just a few counts. In DNA form, the CDR3 reads TGCAGTGCTTGGACTAGCGGGGGGGGAGAGACCCAGTACTTC. This translates into CSAWTSGGGETQYF. The J gene is TRBJ2-5, the V gene TRBV20-1; 15 bases align to TRBD2. CDR1 and CDR2 (germline): DFQATT, SNEGSKA (reference sequence). The ends lost 5 bases at V and 4 bases at J; junction bases unmatched: 2. This CDR3 region has 14 residues.

The sample holds a few counts of this clonotype. The chain is built from TRBV28 and TRBJ2-3; D remains unclear. V was shortened by 6 bases and J by 4 bases, with 8 bases between the two germline ends. The CDR3 contains 12 residues. Germline V lookup: CDR1 MDHEN, CDR2 SYDVKM. In DNA form, the CDR3 reads TGTGCCAGCAGAGCCCCCGCAGATACGCAGTATTTT. This gives the protein CASRAPADTQYF. Drawing the rest from reference TRBV28 and TRBJ2-3, the complete variable domain is DVKVTQSSRYLVKRTGEKVFLECVQDMDHENMFWYRQDPGLGLRLIYFSYDVKMKEKGDIPEGYSVSREKKERFSLILESASTNQTSMYLCASRAPADTQYFGPGTRLTVL.